The 14 T cell receptor beta chains presented below share a single source sample, sequenced in a study of T cell responses to AZD1222 COVID-19 vaccine. Libraries were prepared by immunoSEQ multiplex PCR; TCRdb keeps only in-frame clonotypes and omits some of them. Of under 110,000 clones in the sample, more than 70% were seen once. Sequences were derived from peripheral blood, sampled on day 0 of AZD1222 vaccination. All receptors derive from an adult in good health.

This chain joins TRBV13 and TRBJ1-1; D not certain. The CDR3 covers 13 residues. V lost 4 bases to trimming and J lost 3 bases, with 9 bases between them. Germline V gene sequence: CDR1 PRHDT, CDR2 FYEKMQ (reference sequence). CDR3 bases: TGTGCCAGCAGCTCGTTTGTGGACACTGAAGCTTTCTTT. Translating gives CASSSFVDTEAFF.

The chain combines TRBV7-3 with TRBJ2-3; D is ambiguous. The V gene lost 0 bases and the J gene lost 4 bases, with 5 bases spanning the gap. Looked up from germline, CDR1 is SGHTA and CDR2 is FQGTGA. This CDR3 region has 13 residues. CDR3 protein: CASSLTFSDTQYF. The CDR3 region has the DNA TGTGCCAGCAGCTTAACGTTCTCAGATACGCAGTATTTT.

The V call is TRBV3-1 (or the pseudogene TRBV3-2), the J call TRBJ1-3; TRBD1 aligns across 7 bases. Germline trimming cut 2 bases from V and 4 bases from J; bases unmatched to any gene: 11. The CDR3 totals 17 residues. CDR1 is LGHDT and CDR2 is YNNKEL in the germline V gene (reference sequence). The CDR3 DNA follows: TGTGCCAGCAGCCAATCTCAACAGGGGAACATCGGAAACACCATATATTTT. This encodes CASSQSQQGNIGNTIYF.

The V gene is TRBV5-1, the J gene TRBJ1-5; D is unclear. V was shortened by 4 bases and J by 0 bases, with 11 bases between the two germline ends. Germline CDR1 reads SGHRS; CDR2 reads YFSETQ. There are 15 residues in the CDR3. The CDR3 DNA reads as TGCGCCAGCAGCCCCTTTGGGGATAGCAATCAGCCCCAGCATTTT. This gives the protein CASSPFGDSNQPQHF.

The chain is built from TRBV27 and TRBJ2-3; 9 bases map to TRBD2. The CDR3 has 18 amino acids. Per the germline V gene, CDR1 is MNHEY and CDR2 is SMNVEV (reference sequence). V shed 0 bases and J 0 bases; nucleotides not matched to a gene: 7. The CDR3: CASSLSALAGTSTDTQYF. Here the CDR3 DNA reads TGTGCCAGCAGTTTATCAGCCCTAGCGGGAACCAGCACAGATACGCAGTATTTT.

This chain joins TRBV5-1 and TRBJ1-3; D not resolved. V was trimmed by 3 bases and J by 3 bases, leaving 10 bases between them. CDR1 is SGHRS, CDR2 YFSETQ, per germline. The CDR3 is 14 amino acids. The CDR3 nucleotides read TGCGCCAGCAGCTGGAACGTAGGTGGAAACACCATATATTTT. It is translated as CASSWNVGGNTIYF. Combining the CDR3 with reference TRBV5-1 and TRBJ1-3 gives the whole variable domain KAGVTQTPRYLIKTRGQQVTLSCSPISGHRSVSWYQQTPGQGLQFLFEYFSETQRNKGNFPGRFSGRQFSNSRSEMNVSTLELGDSALYLCASSWNVGGNTIYFGEGSWLTVV.

This sequence joins TRBV19 and TRBJ1-2, with D unclear. CDR1 LNHDA and CDR2 SQIVND come from the germline V gene (reference sequence). This CDR3 has 15 amino acids. The V end lost 6 bases, the J end lost 1 base, and 15 bases lay between the germline ends. Here the CDR3 DNA reads TGTGCCAGTAGCCGGACCCCGCGGAATAACTATGGCTACACCTTC. Translated: CASSRTPRNNYGYTF. Drawing the rest from reference TRBV19 and TRBJ1-2, the complete variable domain is DGGITQSPKYLFRKEGQNVTLSCEQNLNHDAMYWYRQDPGQGLRLIYYSQIVNDFQKGDIAEGYSVSREKKESFPLTVTSAQKNPTAFYLCASSRTPRNNYGYTFGSGTRLTVV.

This clone has just a few counts. V usage is TRBV5-4 and J usage is TRBJ2-6; D may be TRBD1 (5 bases). Trimming took 9 bases from V and 1 from J, leaving 11 bases between them. This CDR3 spans 14 amino acids. CDR1 SGHNT and CDR2 YYREEE come from the germline V gene (reference sequence). The chain's CDR3 is CATDSQSGANVLTF. The CDR3 DNA follows: TGTGCCACCGACAGTCAGTCTGGGGCCAACGTCCTGACTTTC.

The rearrangement uses TRBV6-1 and TRBJ1-3; D unresolved. V lost 3 bases and J lost 0, with 12 bases in between. The CDR3 spans 16 residues. CDR1 is MNHNS, CDR2 SASEGT, per germline. CDR3: CASSDLVVSSGNTIYF. Here the CDR3 DNA reads TGTGCCAGCAGTGACTTAGTGGTGAGCTCTGGAAACACCATATATTTT.

Here the CDR3 reads CARLTSGIHALTANEQFF. Written as DNA, the CDR3 is TGTGCCAGATTGACTAGCGGGATTCACGCGTTAACCGCAAATGAGCAGTTCTTC. This chain uses TRBV2 with TRBJ2-1, with 11 bases aligning to TRBD2. The germline gives CDR1 SNHLY, CDR2 FYNNEI. CDR3 size: 18 residues. V shed 9 bases and J 7 bases; nucleotides not matched to a gene: 20.

The V gene is TRBV6-4, the J gene TRBJ1-6, with D hard to call. CDR3 length: 15 amino acids. CDR1 is MRHNA, CDR2 SNTAGT, per germline. V was cut by 4 bases and J by 3 bases, with 10 bases left in between. The CDR3 sequence: CASSVDSNYNSPLHF. The CDR3 nucleotides read TGTGCCAGCAGTGTCGACTCAAACTATAATTCACCCCTCCACTTT.

This chain connects TRBV7-6 to TRBJ2-3; the match to TRBD2 covers 7 bases. Germline V lookup: CDR1 SGHVS, CDR2 FNYEAQ. CDR3 size: 17 residues. V was pared by 5 bases and J by 2 bases, with 13 bases of the junction left unmatched. As DNA, the CDR3 is TGTGCCAGCAGCCTCTTGGGAGGGAGGGCCCCCACAGATACGCAGTATTTT. The encoded protein is CASSLLGGRAPTDTQYF. The whole variable domain, filled in from reference TRBV7-6 and TRBJ2-3, reads GAGVSQSPRYKVTKRGQDVALRCDPISGHVSLYWYRQALGQGPEFLTYFNYEAQQDKSGLPNDRFSAERPEGSISTLTIQRTEQRDSAMYRCASSLLGGRAPTDTQYFGPGTRLTVL.

The chain has TRBV7-9 and TRBJ1-3, with D tentatively TRBD1 (5 bases). The CDR3 contains 12 residues. Per the germline V gene, CDR1 is SEHNR and CDR2 is FQNEAQ (reference sequence). Trimming left V 3 bases short and J 8 bases short, with 8 bases between. The CDR3 coding sequence is TGTGCCAGCAGCTTGCAGGGAGACACCATATATTTT. This translates into CASSLQGDTIYF.

Only one count was recorded for this clone. The rearrangement links TRBV6-6 to TRBJ2-7; the match to TRBD2 covers 11 bases. Trimming removed 2 bases from V and 0 bases from J; junction bases left unmatched: 0. The CDR3 is 15 residues long. Germline CDR1 is MNHNY and CDR2 is SVGAGI (reference sequence). As DNA, the CDR3 is TGTGCCAGCAGTTACGGGACTAGCGGCTCCTACGAGCAGTACTTC. Its translation is CASSYGTSGSYEQYF.